There are many counts of the clone carrying this T cell receptor beta chain. This sample's RNA came from whole unsorted tissue. A modified ARM-PCR protocol with three rounds of nested PCR amplified TCRbeta. TCRdb re-called the multiplex PCR reads with MiXCR, one entry per CDR3 protein. Of 200,000 or so distinct CDR3 sequences listed, 71% were seen once; the top ten hold about 23%. CDR3 length equals 15 residues. Trimming left V 11 bases short and J 0 bases short, with 19 bases between. Germline lookup yields CDR1 MNHEY and CDR2 SVGEGT. The data belong to a study of tumor and adjacent non-tumor tissue in lung cancer.

The sequence came from a man in his sixties with non-small cell lung cancer. This chain links TRBV6-2 or TRBV6-3 with TRBJ1-2; the D gene is possibly TRBD1 (5 bases). Source material: lung tumor tissue. This CDR3 reads CAVRGGGKPNYGYTF. CDR3 nucleotides: TGTGCCGTAAGGGGCGGCGGAAAGCCTAACTATGGCTACACCTTC.